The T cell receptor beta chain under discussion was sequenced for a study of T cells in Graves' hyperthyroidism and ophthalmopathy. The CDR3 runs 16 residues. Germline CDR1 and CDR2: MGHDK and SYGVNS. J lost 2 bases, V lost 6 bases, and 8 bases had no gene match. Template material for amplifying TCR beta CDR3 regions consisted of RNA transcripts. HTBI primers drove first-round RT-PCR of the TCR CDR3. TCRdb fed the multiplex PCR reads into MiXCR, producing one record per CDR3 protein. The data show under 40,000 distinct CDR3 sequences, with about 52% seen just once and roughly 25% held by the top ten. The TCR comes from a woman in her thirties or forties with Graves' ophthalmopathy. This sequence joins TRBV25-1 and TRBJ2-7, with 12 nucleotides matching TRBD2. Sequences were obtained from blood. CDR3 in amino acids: CASSRWLAGGAYEQYF. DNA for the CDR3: TGTGCCAGCAGCCGGTGGCTAGCGGGGGGGGCCTACGAGCAGTACTTC.